The 4 T cell receptor beta chains below come from one sample, sequenced in a study of T cell responses to AZD1222 COVID-19 vaccine (dated by TCRdb to about 2021). The library was prepared using the immunoSEQ multiplex PCR assay. In its TCRdb copy, this immuneACCESS table keeps in-frame sequences only and misses some clones. Where compared with another copy, unresolved V genes explain less than half of these, and the others have no known cause. This sample lists about 93,000 clones; 75% to 90% were detected once. The ten largest clones add up to about 2.4% of the sample. Taken with the paper, the label for time point translates to: about 28 days (+/-7) after the second vaccine dose. The material was peripheral blood, obtained 28 days after the second AZD1222 dose. The origin of the receptors is an adult who received the AZD1222 COVID-19 vaccine.

The chain combines TRBV19 with TRBJ1-4; D is perhaps TRBD1 (5 bases). This CDR3 spans 14 amino acids. Germline V gene lookup returns CDR1 LNHDA and CDR2 SQIVND (reference sequence). Deletions cut 2 bases from V and 8 bases from J, with 12 bases between. The CDR3 nucleotides read TGTGCCAGTAGTATATGGGACCGAGGGGAAAAACTGTTTTTT. This translates into CASSIWDRGEKLFF. Drawing the rest from reference TRBV19 and TRBJ1-4, the complete variable domain is DGGITQSPKYLFRKEGQNVTLSCEQNLNHDAMYWYRQDPGQGLRLIYYSQIVNDFQKGDIAEGYSVSREKKESFPLTVTSAQKNPTAFYLCASSIWDRGEKLFFGSGTQLSVL.

The chain carries TRBV5-1 and TRBJ2-7; TRBD2 matches 14 bases. Germline loops: CDR1 SGHRS, CDR2 YFSETQ. The CDR3 has 16 residues. V lost 4 bases and J lost 5; bases outside the gene matches: 8. The CDR3 sequence: CASSAGLAGVGNEQYF. CDR3 nucleotides: TGCGCCAGCAGCGCGGGACTAGCGGGAGTCGGTAACGAGCAGTACTTC.

The V gene is TRBV5-6, the J gene TRBJ1-4; D is ambiguous. CDR3 length: 12 residues. In germline, CDR1 is SGHDT, CDR2 YYEEEE. The V and J ends lost 4 bases and 8 bases respectively, with 9 bases between them. The CDR3 DNA follows: TGTGCCAGCAGCCAGGACGGCGAAAAACTGTTTTTT. Amino acids: CASSQDGEKLFF.

This chain uses TRBV30 with TRBJ2-7; tentatively, D is TRBD2 (5 bases). The CDR3 is 17 amino acids. Germline CDR1 GTSNPN, CDR2 SVGIG (reference sequence). The germline V and J ends were trimmed by 2 bases and 3 bases, with 23 bases remaining between them. CDR3 amino acids: CAWSRRSRRGSIYEQYF. The CDR3 DNA reads as TGTGCCTGGAGTAGGCGATCGAGACGTGGGAGTATCTACGAGCAGTACTTC.